Below are 30 T cell receptor beta chains sequenced from a single sample in a study of cytomegalovirus exposure and HLA in healthy donors. Both 60 Vbeta primers and 13 Jbeta primers went into the PCR. Sequenced by immunoSEQ multiplex PCR; TCRdb stores in-frame clones only, minus some. The sample lists more than 60,000 clones, just under 80% occurring once. Sequences were obtained from PBMCs. The receptor source for this set is a woman in her 30s in good health and CMV-seronegative.

The J gene is TRBJ2-7, the V gene TRBV6-5, with 13 bases aligning to TRBD2. With 2 bases clipped from V and 3 bases from J, the junction kept 4 bases outside the gene matches. There are 16 residues in the CDR3. The germline V gene encodes CDR1 MNHEY and CDR2 SVGAGI. CDR3 protein: CASSYRWTSGSYEQYF. Here the CDR3 DNA reads TGTGCCAGCAGTTACCGGTGGACTAGCGGGAGCTACGAGCAGTACTTC.

The chain is built from TRBV5-1 and TRBJ2-5; D is undetermined. The CDR3 has 13 residues. In germline, CDR1 is SGHRS, CDR2 YFSETQ. Trimming took 2 bases from V and 7 from J, leaving 12 bases between them. CDR3 DNA sequence: TGCGCCAGCAGCTTAACTCGGAGTGCGACCCAGTACTTC. Translation: CASSLTRSATQYF.

The chain is built from TRBV9 and TRBJ1-1; possibly TRBD1 for D (5 bases). This CDR3 contains 14 residues. Trimming took 0 bases from V and 8 from J, leaving 14 bases between them. Germline V gene lookup returns CDR1 SGDLS and CDR2 YYNGEE. This CDR3 reads CASSVGSLTDEAFF. The CDR3 nucleotides read TGTGCCAGCAGCGTAGGGAGCCTGACAGACGAAGCTTTCTTT.

This clone was seen a few times. V is TRBV7-2 and J is TRBJ1-1, with a weak D call TRBD1 (6 bases). CDR1 SGHTA and CDR2 FQGNSA come from the germline V gene. The CDR3 has 15 amino acids. Deletions cut 5 bases from V and 0 bases from J, with 13 bases between. CDR3 amino acids: CASSAYPGVNTEAFF. CDR3 coding DNA: TGTGCCAGCAGCGCCTACCCAGGGGTGAACACTGAAGCTTTCTTT. Full variable domain (rest looked up from reference TRBV7-2 and TRBJ1-1): GAGVSQSPSNKVTEKGKDVELRCDPISGHTALYWYRQSLGQGLEFLIYFQGNSAPDKSGLPSDRFSAERTGGSVSTLTIQRTQQEDSAVYLCASSAYPGVNTEAFFGQGTRLTVV.

The rearrangement links TRBV6-4 to TRBJ2-1; TRBD2 aligns across 10 bases. V was pared by 0 bases and J by 7 bases, with 3 bases of the junction left unmatched. From germline, CDR1 is MRHNA and CDR2 SNTAGT. This CDR3 region has 15 residues. The CDR3 protein is CASSDSETSGNEQFF. CDR3 bases: TGTGCCAGCAGTGACTCGGAGACTAGCGGGAATGAGCAGTTCTTC.

The V and J genes are TRBV11-1 and TRBJ2-5; D gene uncertain. This CDR3 has 14 residues. Looked up from germline, CDR1 is SGHAT and CDR2 is FQDESV (reference sequence). Trimming stripped 2 bases from V and 4 bases from J, with 11 bases between. In DNA, the CDR3 is TGTGCCAGCAGCTTAAACGAGAGGAGAGAGACCCAGTACTTC. As protein: CASSLNERRETQYF.

V and J are TRBV19 and TRBJ1-1; TRBD1 might be the D (5 bases). Germline-derived CDR1 and CDR2 are LNHDA and SQIVND (reference sequence). This CDR3 comprises 12 residues. V gave up 2 bases and J gave up 10 bases, with 11 bases separating them. CDR3: CASSIRLGPAFF. CDR3 sequence (DNA): TGTGCCAGTAGTATAAGGCTGGGGCCAGCTTTCTTT.

CDR3: CASSYRVLTTIEGYTF. CDR3 coding DNA: TGTGCCAGCAGCTACAGGGTCCTTACCACCATTGAGGGGTACACCTTC. V and J are TRBV5-6 and TRBJ1-2; weak D call: TRBD1 (6 bases). This CDR3 has 16 amino acids. V lost 3 bases to trimming and J lost 11 bases, with 26 bases between them. Germline CDR1 reads SGHDT; CDR2 reads YYEEEE.

The J gene is TRBJ2-5, the V gene TRBV4-1; 14 bases are a match to TRBD2. V lost 2 bases, J lost 5 bases, and 7 bases stayed unmatched. The CDR3 is 17 amino acids. Germline CDR1 and CDR2: MGHRA and YSYEKL. The CDR3 bases are TGCGCCAGCAGCCAACAACTTCGGACTAGCGGGAGGGAGACCCAGTACTTC. Translated, it gives CASSQQLRTSGRETQYF.

The chain recombines TRBV6-6 with TRBJ1-5; D might be TRBD1 (5 bases). The CDR3 has 15 residues. Trimming removed 7 bases at V and 2 bases at J, with 15 bases between. Per the germline V gene, CDR1 is MNHNY and CDR2 is SVGAGI (reference sequence). The CDR3 sequence is CASTPLGEGNQPQHF. The CDR3 bases are TGTGCCAGCACCCCACTAGGGGAGGGCAATCAGCCCCAGCATTTT.

This clone appeared a few times. V and J are TRBV4-2 and TRBJ2-5; TRBD2 matches at 12 bases. The CDR3 sequence is 17 residues long. Germline values: CDR1 LGHNA, CDR2 YNFKEQ. After removal of 1 base from V and 2 bases from J, the junction contained 5 bases not matched to a gene. The CDR3 here is CASSQGRLAGVQETQYF. The DNA for the CDR3 is TGTGCCAGCAGCCAAGGGAGACTAGCGGGGGTTCAAGAGACCCAGTACTTC.

V gene TRBV18 combines with J gene TRBJ1-1; TRBD1 might be the D (5 bases). The V and J ends lost 0 bases and 0 bases respectively, with 8 bases between them. The CDR3 sequence is 15 residues long. Germline CDR1 reads KGHSH; CDR2 reads LQKENI. Here the CDR3 reads CASSPPQGLNTEAFF. The CDR3 DNA reads as TGTGCCAGCTCACCACCGCAGGGATTGAACACTGAAGCTTTCTTT.

The chain combines TRBV29-1 with TRBJ2-7, with 7 positions matching TRBD2. CDR1 and CDR2 (germline): SQVTM, ANQGSEA. The CDR3 runs to 14 residues. J gave up 3 bases and V 1 base, and 6 bases lay outside the gene matches. The CDR3 nucleotides read TGCAGCGTTGAAGGGATGGGGAGGGACTACGAGCAGTACTTC. Translation gives CSVEGMGRDYEQYF.

The rearrangement links TRBV9 to TRBJ1-4; D remains ambiguous. V lost 6 bases, J lost 0 bases, and 9 bases lay in between. The CDR3 contains 14 residues. The V gene's germline CDR1 is SGDLS and CDR2 YYNGEE. CDR3 loop: CASTKGATNEKLFF. The DNA for the CDR3 is TGTGCCAGCACGAAGGGAGCAACTAATGAAAAACTGTTTTTT.

This chain connects TRBV9 to TRBJ2-1, with 9 bases aligning to TRBD2. The V gene end was trimmed by 2 bases and the J gene end by 9 bases; junction bases not matched to a gene: 3. CDR1 and CDR2 from the germline V gene are SGDLS and YYNGEE. This CDR3 is 13 amino acids long. In DNA, the CDR3 is TGTGCCAGCAGCGTTAGCGGGAGCGGTGAGCAGTTCTTC. Protein sequence: CASSVSGSGEQFF.

This clone was detected once. The rearrangement uses TRBV6-1 and TRBJ2-1; the match to TRBD2 covers 12 bases. The CDR3 consists of 14 residues. V lost 8 bases to trimming and J lost 4 bases; unmatched junction nucleotides: 3. The germline V gene encodes CDR1 MNHNS and CDR2 SASEGT. The CDR3 is CASVLAGGYNEQFF. The CDR3 DNA reads as TGTGCCAGCGTGCTAGCGGGAGGGTACAATGAGCAGTTCTTC.

This chain links TRBV4-2 with TRBJ1-6; TRBD1 agrees at 8 bases. V lost 0 bases and J lost 9; bases outside the gene matches: 7. Germline V lookup: CDR1 LGHNA, CDR2 YNFKEQ. This CDR3 comprises 16 residues. CDR3 DNA: TGTGCCAGCAGCCAAGACGAACAGGGGGGCGGTTCACCCCTCCACTTT. Amino acid sequence: CASSQDEQGGGSPLHF.

The CDR3 DNA sequence: TGTGCCTGGAGTGTACTAGTCAAATCTGGAAACACCATATATTTT. This encodes CAWSVLVKSGNTIYF. The chain joins TRBV30 to TRBJ1-3, with unresolved D. The V and J ends lost 0 bases and 1 base respectively, with 10 bases between them. Germline V gene lookup returns CDR1 GTSNPN and CDR2 SVGIG (reference sequence). The CDR3 runs to 15 residues. Full variable domain (outside the CDR3, taken from reference TRBV30 and TRBJ1-3): SQTIHQWPATLVQPVGSPLSLECTVEGTSNPNLYWYRQAAGRGLQLLFYSVGIGQISSEVPQNLSASRPQDRQFILSSKKLLLSDSGFYLCAWSVLVKSGNTIYFGEGSWLTVV.

This chain links TRBV9 with TRBJ1-2; TRBD1 matches at 7 bases. The CDR3 is 13 amino acids. Germline lookup yields CDR1 SGDLS and CDR2 YYNGEE. The ends lost 3 bases at V and 2 bases at J; junction bases unmatched: 1. This CDR3 is CASSAGGNYGYTF. CDR3 in DNA: TGTGCCAGCAGCGCAGGGGGGAACTATGGCTACACCTTC.

The chain links TRBV10-2 to TRBJ2-7; TRBD1 might be the D (5 bases). CDR1 is WSHSY and CDR2 is SAAADI in the germline V gene. CDR3 length equals 13 residues. Trimming removed 2 bases from V and 4 bases from J, with 9 bases in between. The CDR3 is CASSEEPGYEQYF. The CDR3 DNA follows: TGCGCCAGCAGTGAGGAACCAGGGTACGAGCAGTACTTC.

The V gene is TRBV6-5, the J gene TRBJ1-1; the match to TRBD1 covers 8 bases. Germline assignment: CDR1 MNHEY and CDR2 SVGAGI. Germline trimming cut 6 bases from V and 0 bases from J; bases unmatched to any gene: 3. The CDR3 covers 14 residues. The CDR3 DNA follows: TGTGCCAGCAGGCAGGGGGCGGTGAACACTGAAGCTTTCTTT. This encodes CASRQGAVNTEAFF.

The chain is built from TRBV5-6 and TRBJ2-7, with 8 positions matching TRBD1. V shed 3 bases and J 5 bases; nucleotides not matched to a gene: 7. Germline lookup yields CDR1 SGHDT and CDR2 YYEEEE. The CDR3 loop spans 14 amino acids. The CDR3 bases are TGTGCCAGCAGCTCGAGGACAGGGCGCCACGAGCAGTACTTC. Translated, it gives CASSSRTGRHEQYF. The whole variable domain, filled in from reference TRBV5-6 and TRBJ2-7, reads DAGVTQSPTHLIKTRGQQVTLRCSPKSGHDTVSWYQQALGQGPQFIFQYYEEEERQRGNFPDRFSGHQFPNYSSELNVNALLLGDSALYLCASSSRTGRHEQYFGPGTRLTVT.

The rearrangement joins TRBV4-1 to TRBJ2-7, with D hard to call. This CDR3 is 14 amino acids long. The V end was cut by 1 base, the J end by 2 bases, with 9 bases between. CDR1 MGHRA and CDR2 YSYEKL come from the germline V gene. CDR3 nucleotide sequence: TGCGCCAGCAGCCAAGTCGACTTTACCTACGAGCAGTACTTC. Its translation is CASSQVDFTYEQYF.

The V and J genes are TRBV4-1 and TRBJ1-5, with 9 positions matching TRBD1. CDR3 size: 16 residues. Germline V gives CDR1 MGHRA, CDR2 YSYEKL. V gave up 0 bases and J gave up 1 base; unmatched junction bases: 1. The CDR3 nucleotides are TGCGCCAGCAGCCAAGATGGGACAGGGAGCAATCAGCCCCAGCATTTT. Translated, it gives CASSQDGTGSNQPQHF.

The genes are TRBV6-5 and TRBJ1-1, with D tentatively TRBD1 (5 bases). The CDR3 consists of 15 residues. Trimming pared 6 bases from V and 2 bases from J, leaving 16 bases between. Germline-derived CDR1 and CDR2 are MNHEY and SVGAGI. The CDR3 sequence is CASRERNRRNTEAFF. As DNA, the CDR3 is TGTGCCAGCAGGGAACGAAACAGGAGAAACACTGAAGCTTTCTTT.

This chain joins TRBV29-1 and TRBJ2-7; 9 positions match TRBD2. The junction had 7 bases not matched to a gene; V was cut back by 0 bases and J by 4 bases. The CDR3 is 15 amino acids. CDR1 is SQVTM and CDR2 is ANQGSEA in the germline V gene. The CDR3: CSVEDRAGGPYEQYF. In DNA, the CDR3 is TGCAGCGTTGAAGATCGGGCGGGAGGGCCATACGAGCAGTACTTC.

This clone has only one observation. The V gene is TRBV15, the J gene TRBJ2-3; 8 nucleotides match TRBD2. Germline-derived CDR1 and CDR2 are LNHNV and YYDKDF (reference sequence). CDR3 size: 16 residues. Unmatched junction bases numbered 4, after V lost 0 bases and J lost 2 bases. The CDR3 DNA sequence: TGTGCCACCAGCAGAGAAGCGGGGGTCTACACAGATACGCAGTATTTT. Translated: CATSREAGVYTDTQYF.

The chain uses TRBV7-2 and TRBJ2-6, with 7 nucleotides matching TRBD2. With 5 bases clipped from V and 2 bases from J, the junction kept 6 bases outside the gene matches. The CDR3 is made up of 16 amino acids. Germline V gene lookup returns CDR1 SGHTA and CDR2 FQGNSA. The CDR3 loop is CASSQDGGAGANVLTF. DNA for the CDR3: TGTGCCAGCAGCCAAGATGGGGGGGCTGGGGCCAACGTCCTGACTTTC. Supplemented by reference TRBV7-2 and TRBJ2-6, the full variable domain reads GAGVSQSPSNKVTEKGKDVELRCDPISGHTALYWYRQSLGQGLEFLIYFQGNSAPDKSGLPSDRFSAERTGGSVSTLTIQRTQQEDSAVYLCASSQDGGAGANVLTFGAGSRLTVL.

This chain links TRBV28 with TRBJ1-5, with D unclear. The CDR3 contains 13 residues. V was pared by 1 base and J by 7 bases, with 8 bases between. Germline V CDR1 and CDR2: MDHEN, SYDVKM. This CDR3 reads CASSLLGSQPQHF. The CDR3 DNA sequence: TGTGCCAGCAGTTTATTAGGGAGCCAGCCCCAGCATTTT.

The V call is TRBV15, the J call TRBJ2-5; D gene unclear. Germline lookup yields CDR1 LNHNV and CDR2 YYDKDF (reference sequence). The CDR3 covers 15 residues. The ends were cut back, 0 bases at V and 3 bases at J, with 11 bases in the middle. CDR3 coding DNA: TGTGCCACCAGCAGAGATGGGCAGTGGGAAGAGACCCAGTACTTC. This codes for CATSRDGQWEETQYF.